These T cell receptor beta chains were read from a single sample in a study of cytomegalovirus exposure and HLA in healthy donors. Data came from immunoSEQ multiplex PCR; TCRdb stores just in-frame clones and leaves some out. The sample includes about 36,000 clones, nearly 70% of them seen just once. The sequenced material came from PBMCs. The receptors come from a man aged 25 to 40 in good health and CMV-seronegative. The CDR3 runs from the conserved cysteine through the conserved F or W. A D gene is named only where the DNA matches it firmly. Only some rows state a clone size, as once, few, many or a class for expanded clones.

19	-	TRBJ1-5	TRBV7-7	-	TGTGCTAGCAGCTTAGCGGCACAGGGAAACTTTTCTAGCAATCAGCCCCAGCATTTT	CASSLAAQGNFSSNQPQHF
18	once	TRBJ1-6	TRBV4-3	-	TGCGCCAGCAGCCAAGATCGATCACAGAGCTCCTATAATTCACCCCTCCACTTT	CASSQDRSQSSYNSPLHF
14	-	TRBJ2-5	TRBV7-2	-	TGTGCCAGCAGCTTAGACGGGGGGCCAGAGACCCAGTACTTC	CASSLDGGPETQYF
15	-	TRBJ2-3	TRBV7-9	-	TGTGCCAGCATCAAAGGGAGCCTTAGCACAGATACGCAGTATTTT	CASIKGSLSTDTQYF
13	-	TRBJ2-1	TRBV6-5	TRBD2	TGTGCCAGCAGCCGGGGACTAGCGGTTGAGCAGTTCTTC	CASSRGLAVEQFF
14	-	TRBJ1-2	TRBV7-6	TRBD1	TGTGCCAGCAGCACGGGACAGGGTGGTTATGGCTACACCTTC	CASSTGQGGYGYTF
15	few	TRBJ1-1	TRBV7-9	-	TGTGCCAGCAGCCCTCCAGGTAGCGCGAACACTGAAGCTTTCTTT	CASSPPGSANTEAFF
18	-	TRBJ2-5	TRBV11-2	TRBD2	TGTGCCAGCAGCTGGGCCGGGACTAGCGGGAGGCCGCAAGAGACCCAGTACTTC	CASSWAGTSGRPQETQYF
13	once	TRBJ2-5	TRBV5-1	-	TGCGCCAGCAGCTTGGACAGGGCGGAGACCCAGTACTTC	CASSLDRAETQYF
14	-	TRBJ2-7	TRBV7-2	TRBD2	TGTGCCAGCAGTCGAGTAGCGGGGATATACGAGCAGTACTTC	CASSRVAGIYEQYF
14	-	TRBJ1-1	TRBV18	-	TGTGCCAGCTCTCTGGTAGGGGTTAGCACTGAAGCTTTCTTT	CASSLVGVSTEAFF
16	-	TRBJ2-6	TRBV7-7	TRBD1	TGTGCTAGCAGCGTGCCGGGACAGGGAACGGCCAACGTCCTGACTTTC	CASSVPGQGTANVLTF
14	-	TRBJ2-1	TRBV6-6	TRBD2	TGTGCCAGCACCACGGGGGGGAGTACGAGTGAGCAGTTCTTC	CASTTGGSTSEQFF
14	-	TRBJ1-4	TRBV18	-	TGTGCCAGCTCAGCAGGGATAAGAAGTGAAAAACTGTTTTTT	CASSAGIRSEKLFF
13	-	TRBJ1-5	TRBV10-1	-	TGCGCCAGCAGCGGACAGCCCAACCAGCCCCAGCATTTT	CASSGQPNQPQHF
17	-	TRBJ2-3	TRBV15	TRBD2	TGTGCCACCAGCCGCAGGATGAGCGGGGCCATCACAGATACGCAGTATTTT	CATSRRMSGAITDTQYF
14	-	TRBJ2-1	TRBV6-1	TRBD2	TGTGCCAGCAGTGGGGGACTAGCGGGAGGGGAGCAGTTCTTC	CASSGGLAGGEQFF
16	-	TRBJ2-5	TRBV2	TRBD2	TGTGCCAGCAGTGAAGTGGGCGGGGGGCCCGGGGAGACCCAGTACTTC	CASSEVGGGPGETQYF
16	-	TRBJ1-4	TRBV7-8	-	TGTGCCAGCTCCTCACAGGGAGCAGGTGTAAATGAAAAACTGTTTTTT	CASSSQGAGVNEKLFF
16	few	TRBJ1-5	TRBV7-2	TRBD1	TGTGCCAGCAGCACTAGGACAGGGGCGGGCAATCAGCCCCAGCATTTT	CASSTRTGAGNQPQHF
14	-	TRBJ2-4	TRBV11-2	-	TGTGCCAGCAGCCCCCTGATGGAGGAAAACATTCAGTACTTC	CASSPLMEENIQYF
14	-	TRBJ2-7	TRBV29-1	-	TGCAGCGCCGGGGTGGTGGGAGCGGTGTACGAGCAGTACTTC	CSAGVVGAVYEQYF
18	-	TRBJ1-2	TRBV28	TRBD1	TGTGCCAGCAGTCCCGCTCGGGACAGGGGGCACAACCTATATGGCTACACCTTC	CASSPARDRGHNLYGYTF